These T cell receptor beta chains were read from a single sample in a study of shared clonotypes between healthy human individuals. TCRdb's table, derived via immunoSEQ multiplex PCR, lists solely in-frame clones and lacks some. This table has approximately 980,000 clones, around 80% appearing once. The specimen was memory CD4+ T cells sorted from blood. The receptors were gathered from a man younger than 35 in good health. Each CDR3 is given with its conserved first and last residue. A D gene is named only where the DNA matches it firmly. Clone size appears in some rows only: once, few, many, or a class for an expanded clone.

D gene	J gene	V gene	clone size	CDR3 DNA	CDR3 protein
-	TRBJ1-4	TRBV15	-	TGTGCCACCAGGACCGGGGCTAATGAAAAACTGTTTTTT	CATRTGANEKLFF
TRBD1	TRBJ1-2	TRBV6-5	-	TGTGCCAGCAGTCTTGGACAGGGAGGTGGCTACACCTTC	CASSLGQGGGYTF
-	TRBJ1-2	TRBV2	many	TGTGCCAGCAGTGAAATAAAAGGGAACTATGGCTACACCTTC	CASSEIKGNYGYTF
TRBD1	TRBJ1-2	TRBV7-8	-	TGTGCCAGCAGCTTAGCGGACAGGGGGATTGGAGGTGGCTACACCTTC	CASSLADRGIGGGYTF
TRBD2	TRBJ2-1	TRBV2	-	TGTGCCAGCAGTGACCCGACTAGCCGAACACAGTTCTTC	CASSDPTSRTQFF
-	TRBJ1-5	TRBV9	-	TGTGCCAGCAGCGACTCTCCCGCCGGCCAGCCCCAGCATTTT	CASSDSPAGQPQHF
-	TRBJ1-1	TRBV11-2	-	TGTGCCAGCAGCCCAGCGGGGAACACTGAAGCTTTCTTT	CASSPAGNTEAFF
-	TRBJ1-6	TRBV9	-	TGTGCCAGCAGCGCCCCCAGGAAGGGTTTAACTTCACCCCTCCACTTT	CASSAPRKGLTSPLHF
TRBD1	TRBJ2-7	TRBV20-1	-	TGCAGTGCTAGGGGGGACAGGGAGCAGTACTTC	CSARGDREQYF
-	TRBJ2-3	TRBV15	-	TGTGCCACCAGCAGAGACGGGGATCTCACAGATACGCAGTATTTT	CATSRDGDLTDTQYF
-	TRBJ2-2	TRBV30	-	TGTGCCTGGAGCGGTCCTTTCCCCGGGGAGCTGTTTTTT	CAWSGPFPGELFF
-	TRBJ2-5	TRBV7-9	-	TGTGCCAGCAGCCCATCTGAGGAGACCCAGTACTTC	CASSPSEETQYF
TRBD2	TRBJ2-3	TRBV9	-	TGTGCCAGCAGCTCACGCAGCGGGAGTACAGATACGCAGTATTTT	CASSSRSGSTDTQYF
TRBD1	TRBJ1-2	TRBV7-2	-	TGTGCCAGCAGCTTCCCGGCAGGGACAGGTGGCTACACCTTC	CASSFPAGTGGYTF
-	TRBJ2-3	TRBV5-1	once	TGCGCCAGCAGCTTGGGGGCACCTAGCACAGATACGCAGTATTTT	CASSLGAPSTDTQYF
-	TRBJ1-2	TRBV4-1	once	TGCGCCAGCAGCCAAGATCTAGGAGGGTATGGCTACACCTTC	CASSQDLGGYGYTF
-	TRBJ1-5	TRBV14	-	TGTGCCAGCAGCCAAGATAACGGAAGGGGGAGACAGCCCCAGCATTTT	CASSQDNGRGRQPQHF
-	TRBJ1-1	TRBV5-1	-	TGCGCCAGCGGACCAATGACAGCGAACACTGAAGCTTTCTTT	CASGPMTANTEAFF
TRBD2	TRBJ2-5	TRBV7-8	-	TGTGCCAGCAGCTTAGGTCTCGGCCGGGGGGGCTGGGAGACCCAGTACTTC	CASSLGLGRGGWETQYF
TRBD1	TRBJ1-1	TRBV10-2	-	TGCGCCAGCACCCCCGGGACAGGGGACACTGAAGCTTTCTTT	CASTPGTGDTEAFF
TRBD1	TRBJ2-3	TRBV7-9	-	TGTGCCAGCAGCTTAAGGGGGACAGGGGTCACAGATACGCAGTATTTT	CASSLRGTGVTDTQYF
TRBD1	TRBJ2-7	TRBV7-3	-	TGTGCCAGCAGCCAAGACAGGGGGTCTTTTCACGAGCAGTACTTC	CASSQDRGSFHEQYF
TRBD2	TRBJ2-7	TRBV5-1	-	TGCGCCAGCAGCTTGGGGGGAACGGCTATCCAAGCGGGGAGTTACGAGCAGTACTTC	CASSLGGTAIQAGSYEQYF
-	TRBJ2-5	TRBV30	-	TGTGCCTGGAGTACTAAACGCTCCAGGGAGACCCAGTACTTC	CAWSTKRSRETQYF
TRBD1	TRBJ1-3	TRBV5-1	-	TGCGCCAGCAGGGGACAGGTTCAGTCTGGAAACACCATATATTTT	CASRGQVQSGNTIYF
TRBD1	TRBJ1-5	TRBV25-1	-	TGTGCCAGCAGTGAGGGGACAGGGGGGAGGAATCAGCCCCAGCATTTT	CASSEGTGGRNQPQHF
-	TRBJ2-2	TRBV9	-	TGTGCCAGCAGCGTATACCGCCAGGGACGCGATACCGGGGAGCTGTTTTTT	CASSVYRQGRDTGELFF
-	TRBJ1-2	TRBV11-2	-	TGTGCCAGCAGCCCACGACCGACAGCTTTTAACTATGGCTACACCTTC	CASSPRPTAFNYGYTF
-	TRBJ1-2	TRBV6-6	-	TGTGCCAGCAGTTTAGAGGCCGGTGCGTATGGCTACACCTTC	CASSLEAGAYGYTF
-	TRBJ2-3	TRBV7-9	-	TGTGCCAGCAGCTTAGGATCAGGAACCCTCACAGATACGCAGTATTTT	CASSLGSGTLTDTQYF
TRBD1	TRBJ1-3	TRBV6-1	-	TGTGCCAGCGAAAAGGGGGCTTCAGGAAACACCATATATTTT	CASEKGASGNTIYF
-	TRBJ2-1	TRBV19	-	TGTGCCAGTAGTCGTCCGGAGGAGGGGTACAATGAGCAGTTCTTC	CASSRPEEGYNEQFF
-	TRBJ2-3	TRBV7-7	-	TGTGCTAGCAGCCCCGGGACAGATACGCAGTATTTT	CASSPGTDTQYF
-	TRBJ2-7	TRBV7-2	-	TGTGCCAGCAGCTTAGTCCCAGGACAGTCCTCCTACGAGCAGTACTTC	CASSLVPGQSSYEQYF
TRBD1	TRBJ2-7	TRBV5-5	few	TGTGCCAGCAGCTTGAGGGCAGGGGGAGACTACGAGCAGTACTTC	CASSLRAGGDYEQYF
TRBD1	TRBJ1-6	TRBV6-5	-	TGTGCCAGCAATTATGCCGGGACAGATAATTCACCCCTCCACTTT	CASNYAGTDNSPLHF